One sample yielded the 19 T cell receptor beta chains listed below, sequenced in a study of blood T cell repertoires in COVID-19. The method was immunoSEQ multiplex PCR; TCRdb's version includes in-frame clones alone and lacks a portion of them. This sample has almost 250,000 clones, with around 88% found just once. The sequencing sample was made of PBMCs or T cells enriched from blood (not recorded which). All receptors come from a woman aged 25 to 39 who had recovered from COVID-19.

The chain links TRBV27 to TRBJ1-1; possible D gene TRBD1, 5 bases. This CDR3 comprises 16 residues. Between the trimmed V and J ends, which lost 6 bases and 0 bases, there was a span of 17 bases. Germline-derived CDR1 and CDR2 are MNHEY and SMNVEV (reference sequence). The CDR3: CASRPDGGSMNTEAFF. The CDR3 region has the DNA TGTGCCAGCAGACCCGACGGGGGGTCCATGAACACTGAAGCTTTCTTT.

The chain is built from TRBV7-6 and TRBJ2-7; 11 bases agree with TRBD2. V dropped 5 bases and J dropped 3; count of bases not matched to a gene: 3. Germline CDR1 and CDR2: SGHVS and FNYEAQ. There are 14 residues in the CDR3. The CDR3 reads CASSVTSGSYEQYF. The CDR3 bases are TGTGCCAGCAGCGTAACTAGCGGGAGCTACGAGCAGTACTTC.

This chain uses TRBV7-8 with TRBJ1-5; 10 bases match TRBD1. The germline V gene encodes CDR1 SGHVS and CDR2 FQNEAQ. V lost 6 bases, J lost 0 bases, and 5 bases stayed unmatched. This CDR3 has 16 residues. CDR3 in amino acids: CASSFGTGVSNQPQHF. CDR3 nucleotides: TGTGCCAGCAGTTTCGGGACAGGGGTTAGCAATCAGCCCCAGCATTTT.

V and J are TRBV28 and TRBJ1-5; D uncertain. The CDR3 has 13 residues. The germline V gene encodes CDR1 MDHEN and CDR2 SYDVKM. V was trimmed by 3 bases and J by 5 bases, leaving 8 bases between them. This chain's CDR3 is CASSFGGYQPQHF. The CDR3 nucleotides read TGTGCCAGCAGTTTTGGCGGGTATCAGCCCCAGCATTTT. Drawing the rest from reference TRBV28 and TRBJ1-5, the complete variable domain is DVKVTQSSRYLVKRTGEKVFLECVQDMDHENMFWYRQDPGLGLRLIYFSYDVKMKEKGDIPEGYSVSREKKERFSLILESASTNQTSMYLCASSFGGYQPQHFGDGTRLSIL.

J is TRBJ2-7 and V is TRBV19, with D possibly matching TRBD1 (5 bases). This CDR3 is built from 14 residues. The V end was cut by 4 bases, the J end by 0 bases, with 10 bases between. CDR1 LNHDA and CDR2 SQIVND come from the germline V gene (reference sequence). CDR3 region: CASSSQGDSYEQYF. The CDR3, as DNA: TGTGCCAGTAGTAGCCAGGGCGACTCCTACGAGCAGTACTTC.

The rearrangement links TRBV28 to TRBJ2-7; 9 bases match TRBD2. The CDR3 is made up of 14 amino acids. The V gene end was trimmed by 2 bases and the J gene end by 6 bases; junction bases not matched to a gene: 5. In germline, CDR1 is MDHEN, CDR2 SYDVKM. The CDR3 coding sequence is TGTGCCAGCAGTTTAATAGCGGGGGCCTCCGAGCAGTACTTC. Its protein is CASSLIAGASEQYF.

The CDR3 bases are TGTGCCATCAGAGCCGTTTTCGACAACAATGAGCAGTTCTTC. Its translation: CAIRAVFDNNEQFF. The chain couples TRBV10-3 to TRBJ2-1; no reliable D call. Deletions cut 6 bases from V and 5 bases from J, with 14 bases between. Germline lookup yields CDR1 ENHRY and CDR2 SYGVKD. This CDR3 is 14 amino acids long.

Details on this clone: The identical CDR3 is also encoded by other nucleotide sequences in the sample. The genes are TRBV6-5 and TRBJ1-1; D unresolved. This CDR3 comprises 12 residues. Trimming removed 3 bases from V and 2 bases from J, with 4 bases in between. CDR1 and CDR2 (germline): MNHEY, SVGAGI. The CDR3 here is CASSYRNTEAFF. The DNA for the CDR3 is TGTGCCAGCAGTTATAGAAACACTGAAGCTTTCTTT.

CDR3 in amino acids: CASSLRGGAPRGEAFF. DNA of the CDR3: TGTGCCAGCAGTTTACGGGGGGGTGCGCCCCGCGGGGAAGCTTTCTTT. V is TRBV27 and J is TRBJ1-1; TRBD1 might be the D (5 bases). The CDR3 sequence is 16 residues long. CDR1 is MNHEY, CDR2 SMNVEV, per germline (reference sequence). V lost 2 bases to trimming and J lost 8 bases, with 21 bases between them.

The CDR3: CASSMGGAEQFF. The CDR3 DNA sequence: TGTGCCAGTAGTATGGGGGGAGCTGAGCAGTTCTTC. The V gene is TRBV19, the J gene TRBJ2-1, with D possibly being TRBD2 (6 bases). Trimming removed 3 bases from V and 9 bases from J, with 9 bases in between. The CDR3 runs to 12 residues. The germline V gene has CDR1 LNHDA and CDR2 SQIVND (reference sequence).

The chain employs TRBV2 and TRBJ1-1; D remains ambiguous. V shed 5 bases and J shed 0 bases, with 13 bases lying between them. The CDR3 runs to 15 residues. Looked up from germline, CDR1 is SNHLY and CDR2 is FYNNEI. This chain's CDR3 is CASSHDTLMNTEAFF. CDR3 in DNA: TGTGCCAGCAGTCACGACACTCTAATGAACACTGAAGCTTTCTTT.

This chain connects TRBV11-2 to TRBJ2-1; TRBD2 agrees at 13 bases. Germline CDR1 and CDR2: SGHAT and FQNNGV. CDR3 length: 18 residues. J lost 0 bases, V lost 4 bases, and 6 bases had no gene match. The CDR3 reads CASSWGLAGFSSYNEQFF. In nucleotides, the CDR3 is TGTGCCAGCAGCTGGGGACTAGCGGGATTCAGCTCCTACAATGAGCAGTTCTTC.

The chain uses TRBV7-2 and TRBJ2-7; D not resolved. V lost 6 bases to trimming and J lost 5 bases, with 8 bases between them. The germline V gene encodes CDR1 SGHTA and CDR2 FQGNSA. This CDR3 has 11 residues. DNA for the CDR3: TGTGCCAGCAGTGCACGGGACGAGCAGTACTTC. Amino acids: CASSARDEQYF.

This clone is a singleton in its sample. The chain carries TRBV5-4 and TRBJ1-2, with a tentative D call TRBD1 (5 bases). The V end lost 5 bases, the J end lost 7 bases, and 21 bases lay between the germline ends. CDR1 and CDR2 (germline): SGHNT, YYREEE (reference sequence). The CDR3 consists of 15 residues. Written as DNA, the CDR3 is TGTGCCAGCAGTCTGGAGGGCCAGGGTCAGAGTGGCTACACCTTC. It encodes CASSLEGQGQSGYTF.

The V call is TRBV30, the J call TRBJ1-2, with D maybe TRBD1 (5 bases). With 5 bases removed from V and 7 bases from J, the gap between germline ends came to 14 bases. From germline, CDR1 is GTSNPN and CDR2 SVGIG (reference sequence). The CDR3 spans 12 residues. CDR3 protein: CAWRAGDFGYTF. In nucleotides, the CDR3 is TGTGCCTGGCGAGCGGGGGATTTTGGCTACACCTTC.

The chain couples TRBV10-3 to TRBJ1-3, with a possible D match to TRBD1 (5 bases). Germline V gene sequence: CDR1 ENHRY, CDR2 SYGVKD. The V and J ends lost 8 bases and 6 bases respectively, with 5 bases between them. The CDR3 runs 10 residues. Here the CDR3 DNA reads TGTGCCATCGGACAAAACACCATATATTTT. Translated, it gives CAIGQNTIYF.

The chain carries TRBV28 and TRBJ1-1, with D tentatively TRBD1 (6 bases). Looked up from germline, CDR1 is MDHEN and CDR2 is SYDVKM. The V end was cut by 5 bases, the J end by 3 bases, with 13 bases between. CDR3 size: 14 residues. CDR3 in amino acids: CASSKGGLDTEAFF. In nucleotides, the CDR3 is TGTGCCAGCAGTAAAGGGGGTCTCGACACTGAAGCTTTCTTT.

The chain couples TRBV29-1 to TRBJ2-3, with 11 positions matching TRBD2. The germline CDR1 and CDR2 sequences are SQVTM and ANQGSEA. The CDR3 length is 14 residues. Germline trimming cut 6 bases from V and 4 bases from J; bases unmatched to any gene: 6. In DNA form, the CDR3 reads TGCAGCGTCGAATTAGCGGGAGGGCCAGATACGCAGTATTTT. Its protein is CSVELAGGPDTQYF.

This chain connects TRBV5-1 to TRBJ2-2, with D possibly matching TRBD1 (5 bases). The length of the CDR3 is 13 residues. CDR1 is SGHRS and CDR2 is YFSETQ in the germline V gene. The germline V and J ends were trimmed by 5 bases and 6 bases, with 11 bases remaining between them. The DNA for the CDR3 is TGCGCCAGCAGTTATAGGGGATCCGGGGAGCTGTTTTTT. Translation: CASSYRGSGELFF.